This T cell receptor beta chain was found in a study of T cells after yellow fever vaccination. Germline-derived CDR1 and CDR2 are SGHDT and YYEEEE. Unmatched junction bases numbered 3, after V lost 1 base and J lost 4 bases. There are 14 residues in the CDR3. A single record per CDR3 protein comes from TCRdb applying MiXCR to the 5' RACE reads. The sample lists under 300,000 distinct CDR3 sequences; 6% to 8% were seen once. This clonotype has ten or more counts. The input for sequencing was CD4+ T cells sorted from PBMCs, taken on the day of the yellow fever booster vaccination. This chain joins TRBV5-6 and TRBJ2-5, with 8 bases aligning to TRBD2. This receptor was identified in a man aged 30 to 39 who received the YFV17D yellow fever vaccine. The CDR3 spells CASSLTRGAETQYF. CDR3 coding DNA: TGTGCCAGCAGCTTGACGCGGGGGGCAGAGACCCAGTACTTC.